Listed below are T cell receptor beta chains from one sample, sequenced in a study of cytomegalovirus exposure and HLA in healthy donors. Repertoires were generated with immunoSEQ multiplex PCR, while TCRdb's copy carries only in-frame clones and drops some. The sample carries approximately 130,000 clones, about 9.1% recorded once. Input material: PBMCs. The origin of the receptors is a woman aged 40 to 50 in good health and CMV-seropositive. Both conserved end residues are part of each CDR3. The order of the fields is D gene, clone size, V gene, J gene, CDR3 DNA, CDR3 protein. D genes are given only for firm matches. Only some rows state a clone size, as once, few, many or a class for expanded clones.

D gene: TRBD1; clone size: -; V gene: TRBV5-1; J gene: TRBJ2-2; CDR3 DNA: TGCGCCAGCAGCCCGGCAGGGGGCCGTACCGGGGAGCTGTTTTTT; CDR3 protein: CASSPAGGRTGELFF
D gene: TRBD1; clone size: -; V gene: TRBV7-2; J gene: TRBJ1-1; CDR3 DNA: TGTGCCAGCAGCCCTCGACAGGGGGCGGAAGCTTTCTTT; CDR3 protein: CASSPRQGAEAFF
D gene: TRBD1; clone size: -; V gene: TRBV7-9; J gene: TRBJ1-2; CDR3 DNA: TGTGCCAGCAGCTTATCAAGTGCAGGGGGCTTCGGCTACACCTTC; CDR3 protein: CASSLSSAGGFGYTF
D gene: -; clone size: -; V gene: TRBV5-1; J gene: TRBJ2-1; CDR3 DNA: TGCGCCAGCAGCTTGGGGGCAGGTCAAAACTACAATGAGCAGTTCTTC; CDR3 protein: CASSLGAGQNYNEQFF
D gene: -; clone size: -; V gene: TRBV11-2; J gene: TRBJ1-5; CDR3 DNA: TGTGCCAGCAGCTTTGGGGCCTCTAGCAATCAGCCCCAGCATTTT; CDR3 protein: CASSFGASSNQPQHF
D gene: TRBD1; clone size: -; V gene: TRBV19; J gene: TRBJ2-7; CDR3 DNA: TGTGCCAGTAGTACCCAGGGGGCGCCTCGTTCCGAGCAGTACTTC; CDR3 protein: CASSTQGAPRSEQYF
D gene: -; clone size: -; V gene: TRBV5-1; J gene: TRBJ1-4; CDR3 DNA: TGCGCCAGCAGCTGGCAGGGGCGGGAGAATGAAAAACTGTTTTTT; CDR3 protein: CASSWQGRENEKLFF
D gene: -; clone size: few; V gene: TRBV9; J gene: TRBJ2-7; CDR3 DNA: TGTGCCAGCAGCCCGGAGGGGGGGCCGCAGTACTTC; CDR3 protein: CASSPEGGPQYF
D gene: TRBD1; clone size: few; V gene: TRBV29-1; J gene: TRBJ2-3; CDR3 DNA: TGCAGCGTCGAAAGCCAACCGGGACAGGGGGCCCGCAAAAACACAGATACGCAGTATTTT; CDR3 protein: CSVESQPGQGARKNTDTQYF
D gene: TRBD1; clone size: few; V gene: TRBV6-7; J gene: TRBJ1-4; CDR3 DNA: TGTGCCAGCAGTTACGAGGGACAGCCAACTAATGAAAAACTGTTTTTT; CDR3 protein: CASSYEGQPTNEKLFF
D gene: -; clone size: -; V gene: TRBV10-1; J gene: TRBJ2-7; CDR3 DNA: TGCGCCAGCAGTGAATGGACAGCGGGGCACGAGCAGTACTTC; CDR3 protein: CASSEWTAGHEQYF
D gene: TRBD2; clone size: -; V gene: TRBV4-1; J gene: TRBJ2-7; CDR3 DNA: TGCGCCAGCAGCCAAGAGGGTAAGGCGGGGGTCTCCTACGAGCAGTACTTC; CDR3 protein: CASSQEGKAGVSYEQYF
D gene: TRBD2; clone size: -; V gene: TRBV5-1; J gene: TRBJ2-1; CDR3 DNA: TGCGCCAGCAGCCGGGGGGGACTAGGGCGGAACAATGAGCAGTTCTTC; CDR3 protein: CASSRGGLGRNNEQFF
D gene: TRBD1; clone size: -; V gene: TRBV7-9; J gene: TRBJ1-2; CDR3 DNA: TGTGCCAGCAGCTTCCTCAGGGGGGACAGCTATGGCTACACCTTC; CDR3 protein: CASSFLRGDSYGYTF
D gene: -; clone size: -; V gene: TRBV25-1; J gene: TRBJ2-7; CDR3 DNA: TGTGCCAGCAGGAGGCGAAACGAGCAGTACTTC; CDR3 protein: CASRRRNEQYF
D gene: -; clone size: -; V gene: TRBV28; J gene: TRBJ1-2; CDR3 DNA: TGTGCCAGCGGGGCCCAAAGGGGTGGCTACACCTTC; CDR3 protein: CASGAQRGGYTF
D gene: TRBD1; clone size: -; V gene: TRBV6-1; J gene: TRBJ2-7; CDR3 DNA: TGTGCCAGCAGTGACCCGGGACAGGGAACCTACGAGCAGTACTTC; CDR3 protein: CASSDPGQGTYEQYF
D gene: TRBD1; clone size: -; V gene: TRBV4-2; J gene: TRBJ1-1; CDR3 DNA: TGTGCCAGCAGCCCCCATCGGACAGGGTCGAACACTGAAGCTTTCTTT; CDR3 protein: CASSPHRTGSNTEAFF
D gene: -; clone size: -; V gene: TRBV6-6; J gene: TRBJ1-1; CDR3 DNA: TGTGCCACCTCCGTGGGGGGACCGCGAACTGAAGCTTTCTTT; CDR3 protein: CATSVGGPRTEAFF
D gene: -; clone size: few; V gene: TRBV7-2; J gene: TRBJ2-2; CDR3 DNA: TGTGCCAGCAGCCCAGGGGGGTGGAACACCGGGGAGCTGTTTTTT; CDR3 protein: CASSPGGWNTGELFF
D gene: -; clone size: -; V gene: TRBV6-5; J gene: TRBJ1-4; CDR3 DNA: TGTGCCAGCAGTTACAAACAGGGAAAACTGTTTTTT; CDR3 protein: CASSYKQGKLFF
D gene: -; clone size: few; V gene: TRBV7-2; J gene: TRBJ1-2; CDR3 DNA: TGTGCCAGCAGCCTCGGGGGTCTTAACTATGGCTACACCTTC; CDR3 protein: CASSLGGLNYGYTF
D gene: TRBD2; clone size: -; V gene: TRBV29-1; J gene: TRBJ2-1; CDR3 DNA: TGCAGCGTTGAAGACGGGGGGGGCAGTGAGCAGTTCTTC; CDR3 protein: CSVEDGGGSEQFF
D gene: -; clone size: -; V gene: TRBV5-4; J gene: TRBJ2-7; CDR3 DNA: TGTGCCAGCAGTCGACAGAGAGACGTCTACGAGCAGTACTTC; CDR3 protein: CASSRQRDVYEQYF
D gene: TRBD1; clone size: once; V gene: TRBV6-6; J gene: TRBJ1-1; CDR3 DNA: TGTGCCAGCAGCCATGTAAGGACAGGGCTGAACACTGAAGCTTTCTTT; CDR3 protein: CASSHVRTGLNTEAFF
D gene: TRBD1; clone size: -; V gene: TRBV5-5; J gene: TRBJ2-7; CDR3 DNA: TGTGCCAGCAGCCTATTCCAGGGGGCCGGGTACGAGCAGTACTTC; CDR3 protein: CASSLFQGAGYEQYF
D gene: -; clone size: few; V gene: TRBV7-2; J gene: TRBJ2-1; CDR3 DNA: TGTGCCAGCAGCCCCGGCAATGAGCAGTTCTTC; CDR3 protein: CASSPGNEQFF
D gene: -; clone size: few; V gene: TRBV5-1; J gene: TRBJ1-1; CDR3 DNA: TGCGCCAGCAGCTTGGCCGGGGTTAGGGTGAACACTGAAGCTTTCTTT; CDR3 protein: CASSLAGVRVNTEAFF
D gene: TRBD2; clone size: -; V gene: TRBV9; J gene: TRBJ2-1; CDR3 DNA: TGTGCCAGCAGCGGGGGGACTAGCGGGCTTTACAATGAGCAGTTCTTC; CDR3 protein: CASSGGTSGLYNEQFF
D gene: TRBD1; clone size: -; V gene: TRBV5-1; J gene: TRBJ2-7; CDR3 DNA: TGCGCCAGCAGCCTCCAGACAGGGCCTCTCTACGAGCAGTACTTC; CDR3 protein: CASSLQTGPLYEQYF
D gene: TRBD1; clone size: few; V gene: TRBV6-5; J gene: TRBJ1-1; CDR3 DNA: TGTGCCAGCAGCAAGGGGGCGGGAACTGAAGCTTTCTTT; CDR3 protein: CASSKGAGTEAFF
D gene: TRBD2; clone size: -; V gene: TRBV29-1; J gene: TRBJ2-3; CDR3 DNA: TGCAGCGTTGAACTAGCGGCAGATACGCAGTATTTT; CDR3 protein: CSVELAADTQYF